The 26 T cell receptor beta chains below come from one sample, sequenced in a study of control samples from healthy donors and cancer patients. The table came from immunoSEQ multiplex PCR; TCRdb's copy has only in-frame clones and leaves some out. The table lists around 250,000 clones, approximately 80% of them singletons. Sequencing was performed on PBMCs. These receptors came from a woman aged 55 to 70 with lung cancer.

This clone was picked up a small number of times. The chain couples TRBV9 to TRBJ1-2, with D hard to call. Germline values: CDR1 SGDLS, CDR2 YYNGEE. The CDR3 consists of 11 residues. Trimming took 3 bases from V and 4 from J, leaving 4 bases between them. CDR3 region: CASSARYGYTF. CDR3 DNA sequence: TGTGCCAGCAGCGCCCGCTATGGCTACACCTTC.

The CDR3 loop is CASSDPGSSYEQYF. CDR3 DNA sequence: TGCGCCAGCAGTGATCCAGGGAGCTCCTACGAGCAGTACTTC. This chain connects TRBV10-1 to TRBJ2-7, with D perhaps assigned TRBD1 or TRBD2 (5 bases each). Trimming shortened V by 3 bases and J by 0 bases, and 9 bases separated the two germline ends. The CDR3 is 14 residues long. Germline-derived CDR1 and CDR2 are WNHNN and SYGVQD (reference sequence).

V gene TRBV10-1 combines with J gene TRBJ2-5; 9 bases align to TRBD2. Unmatched junction bases numbered 6, after V lost 2 bases and J lost 5 bases. This CDR3 is 15 amino acids long. Looked up from germline, CDR1 is WNHNN and CDR2 is SYGVQD (reference sequence). CDR3 loop: CASSEGSGSVETQYF. CDR3 DNA sequence: TGCGCCAGCAGTGAGGGTAGCGGGAGTGTTGAGACCCAGTACTTC.

This clone was recorded a few times. The chain recombines TRBV6-5 with TRBJ1-3; D ambiguous. Per germline, CDR1 MNHEY and CDR2 SVGAGI. Trimming removed 2 bases from V and 9 bases from J, with 5 bases in between. This CDR3 has 11 residues. In DNA, the CDR3 is TGTGCCAGCAGTTACGGTCCCACCATATATTTT. It translates to CASSYGPTIYF.

The chain couples TRBV5-4 to TRBJ2-7; D might be TRBD2 (7 bases). Germline loops: CDR1 SGHNT, CDR2 YYREEE (reference sequence). The V and J ends lost 4 bases and 5 bases respectively, with 16 bases between them. CDR3 length: 14 residues. The CDR3 DNA sequence: TGTGCCAGCAGCCTCCCGGGGGGCCCAAACGAGCAGTACTTC. Its protein product is CASSLPGGPNEQYF.

The chain carries TRBV11-1 and TRBJ2-7; TRBD2 agrees at 11 bases. The ends lost 4 bases at V and 3 bases at J; junction bases unmatched: 5. Per the germline V gene, CDR1 is SGHAT and CDR2 is FQDESV (reference sequence). The CDR3 has 15 residues. The CDR3 DNA reads TGTGCCAGCAGCTCGGGACTAGCGGAATTCTACGAGCAGTACTTC. Its protein is CASSSGLAEFYEQYF.

The V and J genes are TRBV11-2 and TRBJ2-3; TRBD2 matches 14 bases. Per the germline V gene, CDR1 is SGHAT and CDR2 is FQNNGV. V dropped 6 bases and J dropped 5; count of bases not matched to a gene: 13. There are 18 residues in the CDR3. This CDR3 is CASSGLAGGRKPGDTQYF. The CDR3 DNA reads as TGTGCCAGCAGTGGACTAGCGGGGGGACGTAAACCGGGAGATACGCAGTATTTT.

The chain links TRBV5-1 to TRBJ2-5, with TRBD2 matching over 11 bases. The V gene end was trimmed by 7 bases and the J gene end by 5 bases; junction bases not matched to a gene: 10. The CDR3 extends over 15 amino acids. The germline gives CDR1 SGHRS, CDR2 YFSETQ. The CDR3 coding sequence is TGCGCCAGCGGACGCCTTAGCGGGGGGGAGGAGACCCAGTACTTC. This translates into CASGRLSGGEETQYF. Looking up the rest from reference TRBV5-1 and TRBJ2-5 gives the full variable domain: KAGVTQTPRYLIKTRGQQVTLSCSPISGHRSVSWYQQTPGQGLQFLFEYFSETQRNKGNFPGRFSGRQFSNSRSEMNVSTLELGDSALYLCASGRLSGGEETQYFGPGTRLLVL.

This clone was detected only a few times. V and J are TRBV6-5 and TRBJ2-3, with 10 bases identical to TRBD2. Germline trimming cut 7 bases from V and 6 bases from J; bases unmatched to any gene: 10. The CDR3 runs to 15 residues. The V gene's germline CDR1 is MNHEY and CDR2 SVGAGI. The CDR3 loop is CASTPAGGPQDTQYF. CDR3 DNA: TGTGCCAGCACCCCAGCGGGAGGGCCCCAGGATACGCAGTATTTT.

The J gene is TRBJ1-5, the V gene TRBV5-6, with a possible D match to TRBD1 (6 bases). In germline, CDR1 is SGHDT, CDR2 YYEEEE. V lost 4 bases and J 0 bases, leaving 14 bases between the germline ends. This CDR3 has 16 amino acids. CDR3 bases: TGTGCCAGCAGCCGAAGAGGGGGGGATAGCAATCAGCCCCAGCATTTT. Protein sequence: CASSRRGGDSNQPQHF.

J is TRBJ2-3 and V is TRBV19; 7 bases match TRBD2. This CDR3 has 16 residues. J lost 4 bases, V lost 3 bases, and 10 bases had no gene match. Germline V gene lookup returns CDR1 LNHDA and CDR2 SQIVND (reference sequence). CDR3 region: CASSISPTGGSDTQYF. In nucleotides, the CDR3 is TGTGCCAGTAGTATCAGTCCTACCGGGGGGTCAGATACGCAGTATTTT.

This clone showed up just once. V gene TRBV27 combines with J gene TRBJ2-5; tentatively, D is TRBD1 (5 bases). Trimming took off 1 base at V and 4 bases at J, with 10 bases between the two ends. CDR3 length: 14 amino acids. Germline CDR1 MNHEY, CDR2 SMNVEV (reference sequence). The CDR3 region has the DNA TGTGCCAGCAGTTTATGGCAGGGTGTAGAGACCCAGTACTTC. Translating it yields CASSLWQGVETQYF.

The rearrangement links TRBV4-1 to TRBJ1-3; 7 nucleotides agree with TRBD1. From germline, CDR1 is MGHRA and CDR2 YSYEKL. This CDR3 spans 15 amino acids. V trimming: 4 bases; J trimming: 6 bases; junction bases outside the gene matches: 9. Here the CDR3 DNA reads TGCGCCAGCAGCCCCGGGACAGCTCTACAAAACACCATATATTTT. Its protein is CASSPGTALQNTIYF.

A single count supports this clone. This rearrangement joins TRBV5-1 to TRBJ2-5; 10 bases are shared with TRBD2. V was clipped by 4 bases and J by 7 bases; unmatched bases: 7. Germline assignment: CDR1 SGHRS and CDR2 YFSETQ. The CDR3 contains 14 residues. The CDR3 reads CASSLAGEEGTQYF. The CDR3 DNA follows: TGCGCCAGCAGCCTAGCGGGGGAGGAAGGGACCCAGTACTTC.

The genes are TRBV30 and TRBJ2-2, with D perhaps TRBD2 (6 bases). CDR3 length: 16 residues. The ends were cut back, 0 bases at V and 6 bases at J, with 17 bases in the middle. The V gene's germline CDR1 is GTSNPN and CDR2 SVGIG (reference sequence). CDR3 sequence (DNA): TGTGCCTGGAGTGTAAGGAGGGCGGAATCTTCCGGGGAGCTGTTTTTT. Its translation: CAWSVRRAESSGELFF.

The V gene is TRBV3-1 (or the pseudogene TRBV3-2), the J gene TRBJ1-2; possible D gene TRBD1, 6 bases. V dropped 3 bases and J dropped 7 bases, with 12 bases sitting between them. The germline V gene encodes CDR1 LGHDT and CDR2 YNNKEL (reference sequence). The CDR3 has 13 residues. CDR3 sequence reads: CASSQGARFGYTF. The CDR3 nucleotides read TGTGCCAGCAGCCAGGGGGCGAGATTTGGCTACACCTTC.

The rearrangement links TRBV28 to TRBJ2-5, with 8 bases identical to TRBD1. This CDR3 spans 14 amino acids. CDR1 is MDHEN, CDR2 SYDVKM, per germline. V was clipped by 4 bases and J by 1 base; unmatched bases: 2. The DNA of the CDR3 is TGTGCCAGCAGTTACCAGGGGGCCCAAGAGACCCAGTACTTC. Its protein is CASSYQGAQETQYF.

V and J are TRBV5-1 and TRBJ2-5; D not resolved. The CDR3 totals 15 residues. Deletions cut 4 bases from V and 2 bases from J, with 15 bases between. Germline V gives CDR1 SGHRS, CDR2 YFSETQ. CDR3 DNA sequence: TGCGCCAGCAGCCCCCTGGCAGGAAAACAAGAGACCCAGTACTTC. This sequence encodes CASSPLAGKQETQYF.

As DNA, the CDR3 is TGTGCCAGCAGTGAGGCGTGGGGGGGCAATGAAAAACTGTTTTTT. Translation gives CASSEAWGGNEKLFF. This chain joins TRBV6-1 and TRBJ1-4; weak D call: TRBD1 (6 bases). V was cut by 3 bases and J by 5 bases, with 13 bases left in between. CDR3 length: 15 residues. CDR1 is MNHNS, CDR2 SASEGT, per germline.

The chain couples TRBV3-1 (or the pseudogene TRBV3-2) to TRBJ1-1, with D uncertain. The CDR3 loop spans 15 amino acids. Germline V gene lookup returns CDR1 LGHDT and CDR2 YNNKEL (reference sequence). Between the trimmed V and J ends, which lost 2 bases and 3 bases, there was a span of 13 bases. CDR3 DNA: TGTGCCAGCAGCCAAAACTACGACCCGGACACTGAAGCTTTCTTT. Its protein is CASSQNYDPDTEAFF.

V gene TRBV11-2 combines with J gene TRBJ1-1, with unresolved D. CDR1 is SGHAT and CDR2 is FQNNGV in the germline V gene. Trimming shortened V by 0 bases and J by 5 bases, and 10 bases separated the two germline ends. The length of the CDR3 is 14 residues. In DNA form, the CDR3 reads TGTGCCAGCAGCTTAGAGGGCCTGGGTACTGAAGCTTTCTTT. Its translation is CASSLEGLGTEAFF.

This clone was observed a few times. The chain uses TRBV3-1 (or the pseudogene TRBV3-2) and TRBJ2-4; D uncertain. Germline assignment: CDR1 LGHDT and CDR2 YNNKEL (reference sequence). Trimming shortened V by 1 base and J by 0 bases, and 7 bases separated the two germline ends. The CDR3 runs 15 residues. The CDR3 sequence is CASSQAPLAKNIQYF. In nucleotides, the CDR3 is TGTGCCAGCAGCCAAGCGCCGCTAGCCAAAAACATTCAGTACTTC.

V is TRBV5-1 and J is TRBJ1-2; D is unclear. This CDR3 comprises 15 residues. Trimming took 2 bases from V and 5 from J, leaving 16 bases between them. Germline CDR1 is SGHRS and CDR2 is YFSETQ. The CDR3 sequence: CASSLAGRAEYGYTF. In nucleotides, the CDR3 is TGCGCCAGCAGCTTAGCGGGCCGCGCGGAGTATGGCTACACCTTC. Using reference TRBV5-1 and TRBJ1-2 for the parts outside the CDR3, the full variable domain is KAGVTQTPRYLIKTRGQQVTLSCSPISGHRSVSWYQQTPGQGLQFLFEYFSETQRNKGNFPGRFSGRQFSNSRSEMNVSTLELGDSALYLCASSLAGRAEYGYTFGSGTRLTVV.

In this sample, this clone turned up once. The V call is TRBV5-1, the J call TRBJ2-1; no reliable D call. Germline CDR1 is SGHRS and CDR2 is YFSETQ. Trimming stripped 2 bases from V and 8 bases from J, with 14 bases between. The CDR3 consists of 14 residues. The CDR3 sequence is CASSFRADPYEQFF. The CDR3 DNA reads as TGCGCCAGCAGCTTCCGGGCTGACCCCTATGAGCAGTTCTTC.

This chain joins TRBV4-1 and TRBJ1-2, with D perhaps TRBD1 (5 bases). V shed 5 bases and J shed 3 bases, with 13 bases lying between them. This CDR3 has 14 amino acids. Germline CDR1 and CDR2: MGHRA and YSYEKL. The CDR3 region has the DNA TGCGCCAGCAGCGGTATGGGGGATTACTATGGCTACACCTTC. As protein: CASSGMGDYYGYTF.

This clone has more than one count but fewer than ten. This specimen includes other DNA sequences encoding the same CDR3. This rearrangement joins TRBV7-9 to TRBJ2-7; TRBD1 might be the D (6 bases). The germline gives CDR1 SEHNR, CDR2 FQNEAQ (reference sequence). V was clipped by 0 bases and J by 6 bases, with 12 bases between them. The CDR3 loop spans 14 amino acids. This CDR3 reads CASSLAGAEGEQYF. CDR3 bases: TGTGCCAGCAGCTTAGCGGGGGCAGAAGGCGAGCAGTACTTC. The entire variable domain, with the rest obtained from reference TRBV7-9 and TRBJ2-7, is as follows: DTGVSQNPRHKITKRGQNVTFRCDPISEHNRLYWYRQTLGQGPEFLTYFQNEAQLEKSRLLSDRFSAERPKGSFSTLEIQRTEQGDSAMYLCASSLAGAEGEQYFGPGTRLTVT.